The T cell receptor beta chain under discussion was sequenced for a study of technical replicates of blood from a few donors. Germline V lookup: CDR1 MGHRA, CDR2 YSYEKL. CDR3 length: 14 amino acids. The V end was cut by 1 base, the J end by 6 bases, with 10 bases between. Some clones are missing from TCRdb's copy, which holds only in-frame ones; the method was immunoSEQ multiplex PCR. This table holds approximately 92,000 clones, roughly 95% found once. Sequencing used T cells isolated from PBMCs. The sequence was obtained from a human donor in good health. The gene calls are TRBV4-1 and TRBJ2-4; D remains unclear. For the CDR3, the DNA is TGCGCCAGCAGCCAAGGACGAGGTGGAAACATTCAGTACTTC. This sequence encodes CASSQGRGGNIQYF.